The present T cell receptor beta chain was sequenced within a study of blood T cell repertoires in COVID-19. Study information: COVID-19 samples, acute and convalescent, were from the United States, Italy and Spain. The analysed material was cDNA or gDNA that came from T cells, B-cell-depleted T cells, or PBMCs.

Under the authors' procedure: From reference gene primer amplification, estimates of nucleated cell counts were derived. The repertoire was sequenced with immunoSEQ multiplex PCR; TCRdb's copy has only in-frame clones and lacks some. V, J and clone size reflect that table, while D and trimming were determined from the DNA. The data hold some 170,000 clones, with 65% to 80% observed a single time. Per the germline V gene, CDR1 is LNHDA and CDR2 is SQIVND (reference sequence). This CDR3 has 19 residues. Between the trimmed V and J ends, which lost 4 bases and 4 bases, there was a span of 25 bases. The sequencing input was peripheral blood. The clonotype comes from a man between 60 and 75 years old with acute or convalescent COVID-19. The V and J genes are TRBV19 and TRBJ1-4; perhaps TRBD1 as D (5 bases). CDR3 nucleotide sequence: TGTGCCAGTAGTACCGACTTAGACAGACACCAGTCTATTAATGAAAAACTGTTTTTT. Encoded protein: CASSTDLDRHQSINEKLFF.